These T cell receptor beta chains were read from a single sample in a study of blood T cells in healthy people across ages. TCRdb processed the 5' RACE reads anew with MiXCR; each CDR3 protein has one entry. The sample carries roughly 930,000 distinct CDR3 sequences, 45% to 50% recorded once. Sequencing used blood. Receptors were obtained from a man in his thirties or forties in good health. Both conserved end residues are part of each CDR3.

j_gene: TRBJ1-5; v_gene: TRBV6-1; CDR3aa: CASSEWERQHF
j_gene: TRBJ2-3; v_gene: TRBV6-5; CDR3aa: CASSLTGVGTDTQYF
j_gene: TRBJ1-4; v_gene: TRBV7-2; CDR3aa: CAGSLDRGNEKLFF
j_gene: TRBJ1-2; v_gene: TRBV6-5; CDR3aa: CASSYSPGQGDYGYTF
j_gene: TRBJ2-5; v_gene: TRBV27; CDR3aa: CASSSGAVKTQYF
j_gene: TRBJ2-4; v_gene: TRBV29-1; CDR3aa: CSVSQVLAKNIQYF
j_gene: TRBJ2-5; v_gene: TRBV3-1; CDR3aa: CASSAPNREETQYF
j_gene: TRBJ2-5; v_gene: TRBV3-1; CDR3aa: CASSQVESTWAGRETQYF
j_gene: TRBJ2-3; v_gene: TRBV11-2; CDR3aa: CASSAGTSGAADTQYF
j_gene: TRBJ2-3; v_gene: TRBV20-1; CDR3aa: CSAGNLGGTDTQYF
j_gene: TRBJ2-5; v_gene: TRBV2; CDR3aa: CASSVRGRETQYF
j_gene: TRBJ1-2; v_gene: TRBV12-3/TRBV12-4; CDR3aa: CASSFGQSNVYGYTF
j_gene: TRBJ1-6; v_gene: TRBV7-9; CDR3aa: CASSSGLGGLGSPLHF
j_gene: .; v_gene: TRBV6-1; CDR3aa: CVSSRTGRETQYF
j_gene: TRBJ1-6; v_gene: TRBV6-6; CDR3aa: CASSPRDSASSPLHF
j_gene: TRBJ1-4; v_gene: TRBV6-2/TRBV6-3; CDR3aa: CASARAATVSEKLFF
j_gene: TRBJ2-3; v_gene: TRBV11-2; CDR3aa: CASSSSTSTDTQYF
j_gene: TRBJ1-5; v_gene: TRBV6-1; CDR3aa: CASSDGGYQPQHF
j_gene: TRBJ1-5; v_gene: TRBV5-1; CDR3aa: CASSLAGASNQPQHF
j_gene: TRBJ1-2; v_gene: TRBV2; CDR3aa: CASSRRGPSYGYTF
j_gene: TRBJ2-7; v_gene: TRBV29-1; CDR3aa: CSVEDRTYEQYF
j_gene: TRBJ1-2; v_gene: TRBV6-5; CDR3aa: CASSSGVHGYTF
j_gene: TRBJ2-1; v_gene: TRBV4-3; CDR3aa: CASNAGGAYYNEQFF
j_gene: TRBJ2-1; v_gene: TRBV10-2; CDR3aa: CASSEERDSLYNEQFF
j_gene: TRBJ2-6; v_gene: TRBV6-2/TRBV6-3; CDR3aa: CASDRTRKGANVLTF
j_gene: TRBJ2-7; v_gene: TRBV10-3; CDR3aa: CAISGVDEQYF
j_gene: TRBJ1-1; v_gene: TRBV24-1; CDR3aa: CATSSSVRGTEAFF
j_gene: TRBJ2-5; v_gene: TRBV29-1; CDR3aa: CSSRERGGETQYF
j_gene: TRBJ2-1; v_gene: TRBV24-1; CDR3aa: CATSDRGTGKLDEQFF
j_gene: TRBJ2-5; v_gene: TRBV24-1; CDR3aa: CATSAVGQGETQYF
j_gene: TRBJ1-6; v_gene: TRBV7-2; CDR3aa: CASSDYNSPLHF
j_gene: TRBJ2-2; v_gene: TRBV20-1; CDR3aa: CSARGLAGDTGGLFF
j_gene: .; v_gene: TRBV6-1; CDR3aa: CASSEGTGSSHEQYF
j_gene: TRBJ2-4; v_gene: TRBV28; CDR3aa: CASSESRQGNIQYF
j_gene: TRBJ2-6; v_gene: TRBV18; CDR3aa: CASSPPGQPLSGANVLTF
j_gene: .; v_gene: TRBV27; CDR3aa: CASSLLAALDEQYF
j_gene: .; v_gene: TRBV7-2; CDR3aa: CASSSQLGTQYF
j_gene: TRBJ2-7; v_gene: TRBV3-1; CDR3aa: CASSLRGHSYEQYF
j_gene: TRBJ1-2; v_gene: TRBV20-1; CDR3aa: CSARDTQGAGYGYTF
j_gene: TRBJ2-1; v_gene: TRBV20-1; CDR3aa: CSARDQARGNEQFF
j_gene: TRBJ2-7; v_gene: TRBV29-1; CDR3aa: CSIILQGSSYEQYF
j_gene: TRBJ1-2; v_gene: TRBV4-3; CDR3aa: CASSPQPGQGANYGYTF
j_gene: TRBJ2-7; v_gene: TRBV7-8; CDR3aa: CASSLTGKQYF
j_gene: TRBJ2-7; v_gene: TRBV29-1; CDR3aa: CSATSGSYEQYF
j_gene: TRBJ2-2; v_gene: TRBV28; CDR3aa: CASSLYSTGSTGELFF
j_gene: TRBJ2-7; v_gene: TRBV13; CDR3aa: CASSLAGGPLPTYEQYF
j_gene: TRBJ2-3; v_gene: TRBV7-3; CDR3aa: CASRGTGLLTDTQYF
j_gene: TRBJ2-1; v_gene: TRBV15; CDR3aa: CATSRLAGVSDEQFF
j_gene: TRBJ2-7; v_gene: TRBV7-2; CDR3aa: CASSLAPRGDEQYF
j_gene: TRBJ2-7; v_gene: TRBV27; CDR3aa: CASSPLAKSSYEQYF
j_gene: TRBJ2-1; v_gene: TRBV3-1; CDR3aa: CASSQGIAGGKNEQFF
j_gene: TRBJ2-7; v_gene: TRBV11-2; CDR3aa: CASSSTSEKRYF
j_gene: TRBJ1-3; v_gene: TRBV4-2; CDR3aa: CASSQGPASGNTIYF
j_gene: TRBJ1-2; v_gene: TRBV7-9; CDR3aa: CASSLATGRDTF
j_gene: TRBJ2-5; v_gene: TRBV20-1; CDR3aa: CSATDWELAGDVGTQYF
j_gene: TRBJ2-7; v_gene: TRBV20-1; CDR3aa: CSATLSSYEQYF